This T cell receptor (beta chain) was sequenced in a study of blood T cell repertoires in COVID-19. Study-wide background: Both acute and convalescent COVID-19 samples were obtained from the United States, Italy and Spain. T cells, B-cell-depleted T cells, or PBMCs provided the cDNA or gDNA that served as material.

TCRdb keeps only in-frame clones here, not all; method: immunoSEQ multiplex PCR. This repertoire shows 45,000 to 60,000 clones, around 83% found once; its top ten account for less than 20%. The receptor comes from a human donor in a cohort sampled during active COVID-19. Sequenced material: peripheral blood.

The CDR3 DNA follows: TGTGCCAGTAGTCGACCCCTAATTGGGACTAGCGGGAGAGAGACCCAGTACTTC. Protein product: CASSRPLIGTSGRETQYF. This sequence joins TRBV19 and TRBJ2-5; 14 bases align to TRBD2. The CDR3 totals 18 residues. Unmatched junction bases numbered 12, after V lost 5 bases and J lost 4 bases. Germline CDR1 is LNHDA and CDR2 is SQIVND (reference sequence).